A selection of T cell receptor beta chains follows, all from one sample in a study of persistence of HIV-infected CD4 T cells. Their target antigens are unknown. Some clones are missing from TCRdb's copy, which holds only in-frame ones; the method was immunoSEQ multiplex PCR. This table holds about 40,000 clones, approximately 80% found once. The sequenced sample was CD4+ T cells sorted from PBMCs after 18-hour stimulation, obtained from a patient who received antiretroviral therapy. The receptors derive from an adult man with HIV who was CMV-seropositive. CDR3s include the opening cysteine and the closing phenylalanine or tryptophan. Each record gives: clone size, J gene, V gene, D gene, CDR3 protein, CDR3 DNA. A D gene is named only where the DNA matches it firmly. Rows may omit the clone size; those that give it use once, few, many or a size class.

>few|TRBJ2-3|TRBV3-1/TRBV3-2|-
CASSQDSARTQYF
TGTGCCAGCAGCCAAGATTCAGCGAGGACGCAGTATTTT
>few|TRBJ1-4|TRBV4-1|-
CASSQEIDSATNEKLFF
TGCGCCAGCAGCCAAGAAATAGACAGTGCAACTAATGAAAAACTGTTTTTT
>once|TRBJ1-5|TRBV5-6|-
CASSSGRAFVSQPQHF
TGTGCCAGCAGCTCCGGAAGGGCGTTTGTCAGTCAGCCCCAGCATTTT
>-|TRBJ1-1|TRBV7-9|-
CASSSVRGLNTEAFF
TGTGCCAGCAGCTCCGTGAGAGGGTTGAACACTGAAGCTTTCTTT
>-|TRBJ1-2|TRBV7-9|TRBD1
CASSLLARTGGNYGYTF
TGTGCCAGCAGCTTATTGGCTCGGACAGGGGGTAACTATGGCTACACCTTC
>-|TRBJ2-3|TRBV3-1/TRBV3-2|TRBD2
CASSQVRGLAGPSSTDTQYF
TGTGCCAGCAGCCAAGTTCGGGGCCTAGCGGGGCCTTCTAGCACAGATACGCAGTATTTT
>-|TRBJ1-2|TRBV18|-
CASSPVGLTHGYTF
TGTGCCAGCTCACCAGTCGGTCTGACCCATGGCTACACCTTC
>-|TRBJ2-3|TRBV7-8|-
CASSPMGDTQYF
TGTGCCAGCAGCCCGATGGGAGATACGCAGTATTTT
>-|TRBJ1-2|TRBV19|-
CASSRYREQSNYGYTF
TGTGCCAGTAGTAGATACAGGGAGCAAAGTAACTATGGCTACACCTTC
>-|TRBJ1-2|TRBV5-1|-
CASSLADTGSGYTF
TGCGCCAGCAGCTTGGCCGACACAGGGAGCGGCTACACCTTC
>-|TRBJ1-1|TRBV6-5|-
CASSSATGNTEAFF
TGTGCCAGCAGTTCCGCGACCGGGAACACTGAAGCTTTCTTT
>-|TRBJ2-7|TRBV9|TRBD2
CASSVDAGGEQYF
TGTGCCAGCAGCGTAGACGCGGGAGGCGAGCAGTACTTC
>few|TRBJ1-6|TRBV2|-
CASRVDGYNSPLHF
TGTGCCAGCAGGGTAGACGGTTATAATTCACCCCTCCACTTT
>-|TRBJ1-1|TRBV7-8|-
CASSLASGGAFF
TGTGCCAGCAGCTTAGCTAGCGGAGGCGCTTTCTTT
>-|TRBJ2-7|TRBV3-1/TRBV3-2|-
CASSPDVTGSSYEQYF
TGTGCCAGCAGCCCTGATGTCACAGGGAGCTCCTACGAGCAGTACTTC
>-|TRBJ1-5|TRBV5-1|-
CASSLDGLGNQPQHF
TGCGCCAGCAGCTTGGATGGGTTGGGCAATCAGCCCCAGCATTTT
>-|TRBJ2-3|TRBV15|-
CATRGTDTDTQYF
TGTGCCACCCGCGGAACGGACACAGATACGCAGTATTTT
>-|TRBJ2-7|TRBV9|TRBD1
CASSPGDREGYEQYF
TGTGCCAGCAGCCCCGGGGACAGGGAGGGTTACGAGCAGTACTTC
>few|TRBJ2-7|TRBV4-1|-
CASSQGRAGRSYEQYF
TGCGCCAGCAGCCAAGGGAGGGCGGGGAGGTCCTACGAGCAGTACTTC
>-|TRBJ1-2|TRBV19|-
CASRSRATNYGYTF
TGTGCCAGTAGATCTAGGGCTACTAACTATGGCTACACCTTC
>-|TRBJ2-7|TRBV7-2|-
CASSLGGGPYYEQYF
TGTGCCAGCAGCTTAGGTGGGGGCCCTTATTACGAGCAGTACTTC
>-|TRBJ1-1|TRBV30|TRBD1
CAWSRQGVAEAFF
TGTGCCTGGTCCAGACAGGGCGTAGCTGAAGCTTTCTTT
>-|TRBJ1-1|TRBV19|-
CASSIADNHFF
TGTGCCAGTAGTATCGCCGACAACCATTTCTTT
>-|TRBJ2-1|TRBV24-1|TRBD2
CATSPTSGIYNEQFF
TGTGCCACCAGTCCGACTAGCGGCATCTACAATGAGCAGTTCTTC
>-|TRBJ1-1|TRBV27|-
CASSLEWRGTEAFF
TGTGCCAGCAGTTTGGAATGGAGGGGGACTGAAGCTTTCTTT
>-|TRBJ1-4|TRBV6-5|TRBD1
CASSLDRAKEKLFF
TGTGCCAGCAGCTTAGACAGGGCGAAAGAAAAACTGTTTTTT
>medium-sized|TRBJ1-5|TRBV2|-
CASSREGHSNQPQHF
TGTGCCAGCAGTCGGGAGGGACATAGCAATCAGCCCCAGCATTTT
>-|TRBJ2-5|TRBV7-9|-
CASSAGLTQETQYF
TGTGCCAGCAGCGCGGGACTGACCCAAGAGACCCAGTACTTC
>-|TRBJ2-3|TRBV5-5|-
CASSLEAGSSTDTQYF
TGTGCCAGCAGCTTGGAGGCGGGCTCTAGCACAGATACGCAGTATTTT
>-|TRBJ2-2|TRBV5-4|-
CASSLDRANTGELFF
TGTGCCAGCAGCTTGGACAGGGCGAACACCGGGGAGCTGTTTTTT
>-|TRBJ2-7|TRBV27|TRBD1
CASSPGTGGAYEQYF
TGTGCCAGCAGCCCAGGGACAGGGGGCGCATACGAGCAGTACTTC
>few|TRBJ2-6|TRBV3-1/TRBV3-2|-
CASSQRSGLGANVLTF
TGTGCCAGCAGCCAAAGATCGGGGCTCGGGGCCAACGTCCTGACTTTC
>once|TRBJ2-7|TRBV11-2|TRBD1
CASTLTGGRYEQYF
TGTGCCAGCACCTTGACAGGGGGAAGGTACGAGCAGTACTTC
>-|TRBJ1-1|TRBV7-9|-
CASSLGNWNTEAFF
TGTGCCAGCAGCTTAGGAAACTGGAACACTGAAGCTTTCTTT
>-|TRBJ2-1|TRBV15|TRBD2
CATSSGTSGFSYNEQFF
TGTGCCACCAGCAGCGGGACTAGCGGTTTCTCCTACAATGAGCAGTTCTTC
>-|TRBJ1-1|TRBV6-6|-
CASTNGQKWNTEAFF
TGTGCCAGCACCAACGGGCAGAAATGGAACACTGAAGCTTTCTTT
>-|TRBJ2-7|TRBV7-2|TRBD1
CASSLSVGTGGFHEQYF
TGTGCCAGCAGCTTAAGTGTTGGGACAGGGGGGTTCCACGAGCAGTACTTC
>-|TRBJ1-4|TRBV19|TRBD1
CASSSTRGASNEKLFF
TGTGCCAGTAGTTCCACCAGGGGGGCGAGTAATGAAAAACTGTTTTTT
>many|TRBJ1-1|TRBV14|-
CASSQLGGVTEAFF
TGTGCCAGCAGCCAGTTGGGAGGGGTTACTGAAGCTTTCTTT
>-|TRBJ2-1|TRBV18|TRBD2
CASGTSGSSEQFF
TGTGCCAGTGGGACTAGCGGGAGTTCTGAGCAGTTCTTC
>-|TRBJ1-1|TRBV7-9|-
CASSLGGHTEAFF
TGTGCCAGCAGCTTGGGAGGGCACACTGAAGCTTTCTTT
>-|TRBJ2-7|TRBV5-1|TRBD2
CASSSRTSGTYEQYF
TGCGCCAGCAGCTCTCGGACTAGCGGAACCTACGAGCAGTACTTC
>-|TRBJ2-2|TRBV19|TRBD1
CASSIVSGGNTGELFF
TGTGCCAGTAGTATAGTTTCAGGGGGGAACACCGGGGAGCTGTTTTTT
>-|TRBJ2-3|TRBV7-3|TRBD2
CASSRLAGAPDTQYF
TGTGCCAGCAGCCGACTAGCGGGAGCACCCGATACGCAGTATTTT
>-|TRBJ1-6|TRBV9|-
CASSPRPGYNSPLHF
TGTGCCAGCAGCCCTAGACCGGGCTATAATTCACCCCTCCACTTT
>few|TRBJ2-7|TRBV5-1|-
CASSLGGTLEAHEQYF
TGCGCCAGCAGCTTGGGTGGGACACTAGAGGCCCACGAGCAGTACTTC
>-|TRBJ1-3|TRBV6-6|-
CASSQFDTFSGNTIYF
TGTGCCAGCAGTCAATTCGACACCTTCTCTGGAAACACCATATATTTT
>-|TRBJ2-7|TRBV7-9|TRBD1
CASSLGTVGEQYF
TGTGCCAGCAGCCTCGGGACAGTAGGAGAGCAGTACTTC
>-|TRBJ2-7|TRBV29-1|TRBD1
CSVGLDRGYEQYF
TGCAGCGTTGGCCTGGACAGGGGCTACGAGCAGTACTTC
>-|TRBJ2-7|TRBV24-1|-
CATSDFSGVPPYEQYF
TGTGCCACCAGTGATTTTAGTGGGGTCCCCCCCTACGAGCAGTACTTC
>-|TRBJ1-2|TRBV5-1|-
CASSLGGTEGYGYTF
TGCGCCAGCAGCTTGGGGGGCACCGAGGGATATGGCTACACCTTC
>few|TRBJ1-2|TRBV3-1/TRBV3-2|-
CASSLTMRSPYGYTF
TGTGCCAGCAGCCTCACCATGAGGTCCCCATATGGCTACACCTTC
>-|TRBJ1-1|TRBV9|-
CASSVDLNTEAFF
TGTGCCAGCAGCGTAGACTTGAACACTGAAGCTTTCTTT
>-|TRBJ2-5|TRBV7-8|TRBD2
CASSPGGVVETQYF
TGTGCCAGCAGCCCCGGGGGGGTAGTAGAGACCCAGTACTTC
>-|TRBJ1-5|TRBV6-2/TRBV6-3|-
CASSLQAEGQPQHF
TGTGCCAGCAGTTTACAGGCTGAAGGTCAGCCCCAGCATTTT
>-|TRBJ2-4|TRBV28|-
CASSLVHATNIQYF
TGTGCCAGCAGTTTGGTCCACGCCACCAACATTCAGTACTTC
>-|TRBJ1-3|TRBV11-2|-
CASSRTWGPLSGNTIYF
TGTGCCAGCAGTCGCACGTGGGGGCCCCTCTCTGGAAACACCATATATTTT